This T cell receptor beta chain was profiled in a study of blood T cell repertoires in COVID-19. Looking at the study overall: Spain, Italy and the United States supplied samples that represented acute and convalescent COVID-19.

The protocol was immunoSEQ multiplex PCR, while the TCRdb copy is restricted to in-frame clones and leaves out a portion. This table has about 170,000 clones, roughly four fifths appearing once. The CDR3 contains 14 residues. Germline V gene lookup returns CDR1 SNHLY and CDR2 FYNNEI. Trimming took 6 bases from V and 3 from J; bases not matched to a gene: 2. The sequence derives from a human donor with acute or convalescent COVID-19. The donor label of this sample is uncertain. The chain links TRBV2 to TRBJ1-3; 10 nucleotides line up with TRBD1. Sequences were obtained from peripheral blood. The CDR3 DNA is TGTGCCAGCAGCGACAGGGGGCTTGGAAACACCATATATTTT. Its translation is CASSDRGLGNTIYF.